This is a list of T cell receptor beta chains from one sample in a study of post-analysis software for immune sequencing data. TCRdb processed the PCR reads anew with MiXCR; each CDR3 protein has one entry. The data contain approximately 660,000 distinct CDR3 sequences, 59% of them singletons. Material: blood. The source of these receptors is a girl aged 2 to 9 with multiple sclerosis. Both conserved end residues are part of each CDR3. A D gene is named only where the DNA matches it firmly. For some rows the clone size is stated as once, few or many, or as a class when expanded; others skip it.

cdr3_length,j_call,d_call,v_call,clone_size,cdr3_nt,cdr3_aa
16,TRBJ1-5,TRBD1,TRBV7-2,.,TGTGCCAGCAGCTTAGTGGGGACAGGCGAGAATCAGCCCCAGCATTTT,CASSLVGTGENQPQHF
15,TRBJ2-1,.,TRBV15,once,TGTGCCACCAGCAGAGAGAGGGCAGTCTCTAATGAGCAGTTCTTC,CATSRERAVSNEQFF
13,TRBJ2-5,.,TRBV20-1,few,TGCAGTGCTACTAGGGAGTTGGGGGAGACCCAGTACTTC,CSATRELGETQYF
13,TRBJ2-4,.,TRBV4-1,.,TGCGCCAGCAGCCAAGATAGGGTATACATTCAGTACTTC,CASSQDRVYIQYF
12,TRBJ1-2,TRBD1,TRBV29-1,few,TGCAGCGCAGAAACAGGGGGCCATGGCTACACCTTC,CSAETGGHGYTF
15,TRBJ1-2,.,TRBV12-3/TRBV12-4,.,TGTGCCAGCACCTGGGGCAGGGAAGTGGGAAATGGCTACACCTTC,CASTWGREVGNGYTF
16,TRBJ1-5,.,TRBV6-2/TRBV6-3,.,TGTGCCAGCAGCCACAGAACAGGGCCGCTTCATCAGCCCCAGCATTTT,CASSHRTGPLHQPQHF
14,TRBJ1-2,TRBD1,TRBV25-1,.,TGTGCCAGCAGTGTACAGGGGGCGACGGGTGGCTACACCTTC,CASSVQGATGGYTF
14,TRBJ2-7,.,TRBV6-1,.,TGTGCCAGCAGTCCCCTAGGCAACGTCTACGAGCAGTACTTC,CASSPLGNVYEQYF
14,TRBJ1-2,.,TRBV4-3,.,TGCGCCAGCAGCCAAGATCCCGTGGGCTATGGCTACACCTTC,CASSQDPVGYGYTF
14,TRBJ2-5,.,TRBV18,.,TGTGCCAGCTCACCCGGGACGCAACAAGAGACCCAGTACTTC,CASSPGTQQETQYF
14,TRBJ1-1,TRBD1,TRBV29-1,.,TGCAGCGTCCGCGGCGGACAGGGGTCTACTGAAGCTTTCTTT,CSVRGGQGSTEAFF
13,TRBJ2-1,.,TRBV7-7,.,TGTGCTAGCAGCCCGAGTCACGGAGATGAGCAGTTCTTC,CASSPSHGDEQFF
13,TRBJ2-5,.,TRBV18,.,TGTGCCAGCTCACCCACAGTTAAAGAGACCCAGTACTTC,CASSPTVKETQYF
15,TRBJ2-6,.,TRBV7-2,once,TGTGCCAGCAGCATATCAAGCTCTGGGGCCAACGTCCTGACTTTC,CASSISSSGANVLTF
15,TRBJ2-3,.,TRBV5-6,.,TGTGCCAGCAGCGAGGGCGGGTTCGGCACAGATACGCAGTATTTT,CASSEGGFGTDTQYF
13,TRBJ2-2,.,TRBV6-2/TRBV6-3,.,TGTGCCAGCACCTTGGACAAACGCGGGGAGCTGTTTTTT,CASTLDKRGELFF
15,TRBJ2-7,TRBD2,TRBV28,.,TGTGCCAGCAGTACCAGACTAGCGGGAGGTCGGGAGCAGTACTTC,CASSTRLAGGREQYF
13,TRBJ2-3,TRBD2,TRBV30,.,TGTGCCTGGAGAATCGCGGGGGCAGATACGCAGTATTTT,CAWRIAGADTQYF
16,TRBJ2-1,TRBD2,TRBV3-1,.,TGTGCCAGCAGTCAGCTGGGAGGGCCTTCCCACAATGAGCAGTTCTTC,CASSQLGGPSHNEQFF
16,TRBJ2-7,TRBD2,TRBV7-2,.,TGTGCCAGCAGCTTTCCCCTTAGCGGGAACACCTACGAGCAGTACTTC,CASSFPLSGNTYEQYF
16,TRBJ1-2,.,TRBV27,.,TGTGCCAGCAGTCAAGCCCCGGGAGAATCAAACTATGGCTACACCTTC,CASSQAPGESNYGYTF
14,TRBJ2-1,.,TRBV20-1,.,TGCAGTGCTAGGGTAGCGACTTATTACAATGAGCAGTTCTTC,CSARVATYYNEQFF
13,TRBJ2-4,.,TRBV25-1,.,TGTGCCAGCAGTGACAGGGCCAAAAACATTCAGTACTTC,CASSDRAKNIQYF
15,TRBJ1-1,TRBD1,TRBV4-3,.,TGCGCCAGCAGCCAAGATCATCCAGGGGGCGTTGAAGCTTTCTTT,CASSQDHPGGVEAFF
16,TRBJ1-1,.,TRBV2,.,TGTGCCAGCAGTGATACGGGGTCTAGGGTGAACACTGAAGCTTTCTTT,CASSDTGSRVNTEAFF
12,TRBJ2-5,.,TRBV6-1,.,TGTGCCAGCAGTGAAGAAAGGATTATGCAGTACTTC,CASSEERIMQYF
11,TRBJ1-2,.,TRBV29-1,.,TGCAGCGTTGCCCCGAGTTATGGCTACACCTTC,CSVAPSYGYTF
15,TRBJ2-1,TRBD2,TRBV7-9,.,TGTGCCAGCAGCGTCCCGGGACTAGAGGGCAATGAGCAGTTCTTC,CASSVPGLEGNEQFF
16,TRBJ2-1,.,TRBV6-5,.,TGTGCCAGCAGTTATTTCGCAGGGAGCCCCTACAATGAGCAGTTCTTC,CASSYFAGSPYNEQFF
14,TRBJ1-2,.,TRBV3-1,.,TGTGCCAGCAGCCAAGATCTGAGAGGCTATGGCTACACCTTC,CASSQDLRGYGYTF
13,TRBJ1-5,.,TRBV12-3/TRBV12-4,.,TGTGCCAGCAGCCTCCCACCCTATCAGCCCCAGCATTTT,CASSLPPYQPQHF
15,TRBJ2-5,TRBD2,TRBV2,.,TGTGCCAGCAGTGGCTGGACTAGCGGGGGGGGGACCCAGTACTTC,CASSGWTSGGGTQYF
15,TRBJ1-6,.,TRBV9,.,TGTGCCAGCAGCGTATCCGGGCAGGGGAATTCACCCCTCCACTTT,CASSVSGQGNSPLHF
14,TRBJ2-7,.,TRBV12-3/TRBV12-4,.,TGTGCCAGCAGTTCCCGGGACCTTACCTACGAGCAGTACTTC,CASSSRDLTYEQYF
13,TRBJ1-4,.,TRBV7-2,.,TGTGCCAGCAGCTCTTTGGACAGCGAAAAACTGTTTTTT,CASSSLDSEKLFF
14,TRBJ2-1,TRBD2,TRBV12-3/TRBV12-4,.,TGTGCCAGCTTGGCAGCGGGAAGAGCCGATGAGCAGTTCTTC,CASLAAGRADEQFF
16,TRBJ2-7,TRBD1,TRBV11-2,once,TGTGCCAGCATCCACCATGGACAGGGACTGTACTACGAGCAGTACTTC,CASIHHGQGLYYEQYF
15,TRBJ2-3,.,TRBV6-5,.,TGTGCCAGCAGTTATTCGGGGGTCAGCACAGATACGCAGTATTTT,CASSYSGVSTDTQYF
17,TRBJ2-7,.,TRBV20-1,once,TGCAGTGCTAGAGAAATAAGGATCGACCTTAGCTCCTACGAGCAGTACTTC,CSAREIRIDLSSYEQYF
15,TRBJ2-7,.,TRBV4-1,.,TGCGCCAGCAGCCAATTTACTGATGAAATCTACGAGCAGTACTTC,CASSQFTDEIYEQYF
12,TRBJ1-2,.,TRBV29-1,.,TGCAGCGTTAGGGCAGGCAACTATGGCTACACCTTC,CSVRAGNYGYTF
16,TRBJ2-3,TRBD2,TRBV20-1,once,TGCAGTGCTAGAGTGGGGACTAGCGGGAGCGCAGATACGCAGTATTTT,CSARVGTSGSADTQYF
15,TRBJ2-3,.,TRBV4-1,.,TGCGCCAGCAGCGGAGGGGACCTAGTCGCAGATACGCAGTATTTT,CASSGGDLVADTQYF
15,TRBJ1-6,TRBD1,TRBV7-8,once,TGTGCCAGCAGCTTAGCAGACAGGGGGCGTTCACCCCTCCACTTT,CASSLADRGRSPLHF
17,TRBJ2-1,TRBD2,TRBV7-9,.,TGTGCCAGCAGCTTAGTTTCTGCGGGGGGGCGCGGCAATGAGCAGTTCTTC,CASSLVSAGGRGNEQFF
13,TRBJ2-3,.,TRBV7-6,.,TGTGCCAGCAGCCGTGGGGGCCAAGATACGCAGTATTTT,CASSRGGQDTQYF
13,TRBJ2-1,.,TRBV9,.,TGTGCCAGCAGCGGGGGGGGGCGCAATGAGCAGTTCTTC,CASSGGGRNEQFF
12,TRBJ2-1,.,TRBV5-1,many,TGCGCCAGCAGCTTGGGAAGCAATGAGCAGTTCTTC,CASSLGSNEQFF
14,TRBJ2-1,TRBD2,TRBV12-3/TRBV12-4,few,TGTGCCAGCACCCTAGCGGGGTTTGAGAATGAGCAGTTCTTC,CASTLAGFENEQFF
12,TRBJ1-2,.,TRBV20-1,.,TGCAGTGCTCCAGACAGAAGCTATGGCTACACCTTC,CSAPDRSYGYTF
16,TRBJ2-3,.,TRBV11-1,.,TGTGCCAGCAGCTTACGAGACCTGGACGGGGCGGATACGCAGTATTTT,CASSLRDLDGADTQYF
14,TRBJ2-1,.,TRBV10-3,.,TGTGCCATCAGTGAGTCAATTTTAGGGGATGAGCAGTTCTTC,CAISESILGDEQFF
16,TRBJ2-1,.,TRBV7-8,.,TGTGCCAGCAGCTCACCTGGGCGGAGCTCCTACAATGAGCAGTTCTTC,CASSSPGRSSYNEQFF
12,TRBJ1-5,.,TRBV7-2,once,TGTGCCAGCAGCCCCGCGAGTCAGCCCCAGCATTTT,CASSPASQPQHF
15,TRBJ2-1,TRBD2,TRBV6-5,.,TGTGCCAGCAGGTCTAGCGGGGCGGTTTACAATGAGCAGTTCTTC,CASRSSGAVYNEQFF
11,TRBJ1-2,.,TRBV29-1,.,TGCAGCGTTGTTGAGGGGGATGGCTACACCTTC,CSVVEGDGYTF
15,TRBJ2-7,.,TRBV7-2,.,TGTGCCAGCAGCTCACGGGGGATACTTACCTACGAGCAGTACTTC,CASSSRGILTYEQYF
15,TRBJ2-4,TRBD1,TRBV7-2,once,TGTGCCAGCAGCTGGTATCCCGGGACAGCAAACATTCAGTACTTC,CASSWYPGTANIQYF